A single sample is the source of the 5 T cell receptor beta chains below, sequenced in a study of shared clonotypes between healthy human individuals. This table comes from immunoSEQ multiplex PCR, and its TCRdb copy is limited to in-frame clones, with some not included. The data show hundreds of thousands of clones, 95% to 97% seen once. Naive-designated CD8 cells lacked CD45RO, were positively enriched for CCR7, and omitted terminally differentiated effector memory CD45RA+ cells. The specimen was naive CD8+ T cells sorted from blood. All receptors come from a woman in her twenties or thirties in good health.

V gene TRBV28 combines with J gene TRBJ2-1, with 7 bases fitting TRBD2. Looked up from germline, CDR1 is MDHEN and CDR2 is SYDVKM. This CDR3 is built from 16 residues. V lost 3 bases and J lost 4; bases outside the gene matches: 9. DNA for the CDR3: TGTGCCAGCAGTTTGTCGGCGGCTAGCGGATACAATGAGCAGTTCTTC. It is translated as CASSLSAASGYNEQFF.

This rearrangement joins TRBV15 to TRBJ2-5; 8 bases line up with TRBD1. J was trimmed by 4 bases and V by 8 bases; bases with no gene match: 6. Germline V gives CDR1 LNHNV, CDR2 YYDKDF (reference sequence). This CDR3 spans 13 amino acids. CDR3 DNA sequence: TGTGCCACCCGCCGGACAGGGATAGAGACCCAGTACTTC. This translates into CATRRTGIETQYF.

A note on this clone: This CDR3 is also generated by other DNA sequences in the sample. The rearrangement joins TRBV14 to TRBJ2-1; no definite D call. CDR1 and CDR2 from the germline V gene are SGHDN and FVKESK. Trimming removed 1 base from V and 7 bases from J, with 5 bases in between. The CDR3 loop spans 12 amino acids. Here the CDR3 reads CASSQVVNEQFF. DNA for the CDR3: TGTGCCAGCAGCCAAGTCGTGAATGAGCAGTTCTTC. Variable domain in full (rest from reference TRBV14 and TRBJ2-1): EAGVTQFPSHSVIEKGQTVTLRCDPISGHDNLYWYRRVMGKEIKFLLHFVKESKQDESGMPNNRFLAERTGGTYSTLKVQPAELEDSGVYFCASSQVVNEQFFGPGTRLTVL.

About this clone itself: Other DNA sequences in this sample translate to the same CDR3. The chain's CDR3 is CASSIGTSGSYEQYF. The DNA of the CDR3 is TGTGCCAGTAGTATAGGGACTAGCGGGTCCTACGAGCAGTACTTC. V gene TRBV19 combines with J gene TRBJ2-7; 11 bases align to TRBD2. Germline V gene sequence: CDR1 LNHDA, CDR2 SQIVND (reference sequence). The CDR3 extends over 15 amino acids. V gave up 1 base and J gave up 1 base; unmatched junction bases: 0.

The chain links TRBV19 to TRBJ2-2; D is possibly TRBD1 (6 bases). The CDR3 is made up of 14 amino acids. Germline loops: CDR1 LNHDA, CDR2 SQIVND (reference sequence). V lost 2 bases to trimming and J lost 4 bases, with 8 bases between them. In nucleotides, the CDR3 is TGTGCCAGTAGTATACAGGGGAGCACCGGGGAGCTGTTTTTT. Its protein product is CASSIQGSTGELFF.